This T cell receptor (beta chain) was sequenced for a study of T cell changes during pregnancy in multiple sclerosis. Trimming stripped 8 bases from V and 6 bases from J, with 20 bases between. This CDR3 contains 14 residues. CDR1 is MDHEN, CDR2 SYDVKM, per germline. The assay was immunoSEQ multiplex PCR, and TCRdb's table has in-frame clones only and misses some. The sample consists of 80,000 to 130,000 clones, about 94% of them appearing once. The V and J genes are TRBV28 and TRBJ2-7, with D possibly TRBD1 on 6 matching bases. This receptor was taken from a female donor with multiple sclerosis, enrolled in a pregnancy study. The source material was peripheral blood, sampled before pregnancy. The CDR3 nucleotides are TGTGCCAGCTCAGGGCCAGGGAACAGGGTCGAGCAGTACTTC. Translated: CASSGPGNRVEQYF.